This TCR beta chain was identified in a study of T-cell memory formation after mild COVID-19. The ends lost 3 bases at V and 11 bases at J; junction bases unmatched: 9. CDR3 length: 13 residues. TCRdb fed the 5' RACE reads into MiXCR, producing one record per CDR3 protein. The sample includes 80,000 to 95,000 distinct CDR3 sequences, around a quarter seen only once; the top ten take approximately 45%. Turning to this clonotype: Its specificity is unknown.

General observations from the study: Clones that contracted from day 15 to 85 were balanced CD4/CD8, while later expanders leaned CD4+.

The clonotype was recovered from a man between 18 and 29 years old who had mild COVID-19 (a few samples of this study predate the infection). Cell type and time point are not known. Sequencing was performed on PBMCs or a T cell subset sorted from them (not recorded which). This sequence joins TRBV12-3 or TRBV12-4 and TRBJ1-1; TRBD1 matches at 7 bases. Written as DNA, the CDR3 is TGTGCCAGCAGTTTTACAGGGGTTGGAGAGGCTTTCTTT. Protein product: CASSFTGVGEAFF.